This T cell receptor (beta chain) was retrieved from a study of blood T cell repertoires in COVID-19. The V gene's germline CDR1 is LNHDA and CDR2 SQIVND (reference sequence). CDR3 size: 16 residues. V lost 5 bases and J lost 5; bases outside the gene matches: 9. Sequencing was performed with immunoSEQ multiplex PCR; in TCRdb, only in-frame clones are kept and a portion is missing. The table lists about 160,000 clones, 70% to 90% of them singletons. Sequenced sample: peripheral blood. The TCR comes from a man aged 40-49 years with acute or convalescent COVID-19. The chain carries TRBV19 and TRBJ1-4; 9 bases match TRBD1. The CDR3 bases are TGTGCCAGTAGTTCCTGGGACAGGGCATTGAATGAAAAACTGTTTTTT. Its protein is CASSSWDRALNEKLFF.